Below are 21 T cell receptor beta chains sequenced from a single sample in a study of T-cell memory formation after mild COVID-19. TCRdb re-called the 5' RACE reads through MiXCR, storing one row per CDR3 protein. The sample has about 350,000 distinct CDR3 sequences, around 13% seen once. The source material was PBMCs or a T cell subset sorted from them (not recorded which). All receptors derive from a man younger than 35 who had mild COVID-19 (a few samples of this study predate the infection). Cell type and time point are not known.

The chain couples TRBV29-1 to TRBJ1-4; 7 bases agree with TRBD1. This CDR3 region has 13 residues. Per the germline V gene, CDR1 is SQVTM and CDR2 is ANQGSEA. V lost 4 bases and J lost 7; bases outside the gene matches: 6. The CDR3 region is CSVVAGGSEKLFF. The DNA for the CDR3 is TGCAGCGTTGTAGCAGGGGGATCTGAAAAACTGTTTTTT. Looking up the rest from reference TRBV29-1 and TRBJ1-4 gives the full variable domain: SAVISQKPSRDICQRGTSLTIQCQVDSQVTMMFWYRQQPGQSLTLIATANQGSEATYESGFVIDKFPISRPNLTFSTLTVSNMSPEDSSIYLCSVVAGGSEKLFFGSGTQLSVL.

This clonotype was counted between two and nine times. DNA for the CDR3: TGCGCCAGCAGCCAAGGGGTGGGCACTTCCTACGAGCAGTACTTC. Protein product: CASSQGVGTSYEQYF. This chain connects TRBV4-3 to TRBJ2-7; D is unclear. Germline assignment: CDR1 LGHNA and CDR2 YSLEER. The CDR3 runs 15 residues. Trimming took 1 base from V and 1 from J, leaving 11 bases between them.

The CDR3 coding sequence is TGTGCCAGTTCAGAGGGGCTTAATGAAAAACTGTTTTTT. The encoded protein is CASSEGLNEKLFF. The genes are TRBV18 and TRBJ1-4; weak D call: TRBD1 (5 bases). This CDR3 region has 13 residues. Looked up from germline, CDR1 is KGHSH and CDR2 is LQKENI. The V and J ends lost 9 bases and 4 bases respectively, with 12 bases between them.

This clonotype has a single count. The V gene is TRBV5-1, the J gene TRBJ2-1, with 11 bases lining up with TRBD1. The V gene end was trimmed by 1 base and the J gene end by 8 bases; junction bases not matched to a gene: 5. Germline V CDR1 and CDR2: SGHRS, YFSETQ. The CDR3 spans 15 residues. This CDR3 reads CASSLKDRGRDEQFF. CDR3 nucleotides: TGCGCCAGCAGCTTGAAGGACAGGGGGCGTGATGAGCAGTTCTTC.

This clonotype was counted between two and nine times. The chain employs TRBV5-1 and TRBJ2-5; 7 bases match TRBD1. The germline gives CDR1 SGHRS, CDR2 YFSETQ. The CDR3 runs to 15 residues. The V gene end was trimmed by 2 bases and the J gene end by 5 bases; junction bases not matched to a gene: 9. CDR3 in DNA: TGCGCCAGCAGCTTTAGACAGGGTCGTTTTGAGACCCAGTACTTC. As protein: CASSFRQGRFETQYF.

The V call is TRBV2, the J call TRBJ2-1; TRBD1 is a possible D gene (5 bases). Germline loops: CDR1 SNHLY, CDR2 FYNNEI. CDR3 length: 11 residues. With 5 bases removed from V and 8 bases from J, the gap between germline ends came to 7 bases. CDR3 DNA: TGTGCCAGCAGTAAGGGGCATGAGCAGTTCTTC. Translating it yields CASSKGHEQFF.

This clonotype was seen ten or more times. The chain has TRBV20-1 and TRBJ2-7; TRBD2 might be the D (6 bases). Germline CDR1 is DFQATT and CDR2 is SNEGSKA (reference sequence). The germline V and J ends were trimmed by 0 bases and 3 bases, with 12 bases remaining between them. The CDR3 has 14 amino acids. The CDR3 is CSAREGLTDYEQYF. The CDR3 DNA reads as TGCAGTGCTAGAGAGGGACTCACCGACTACGAGCAGTACTTC.

V gene TRBV29-1 combines with J gene TRBJ1-2; D ambiguous. V lost 4 bases to trimming and J lost 5 bases, with 8 bases between them. The germline gives CDR1 SQVTM, CDR2 ANQGSEA. The CDR3 covers 11 residues. Written as DNA, the CDR3 is TGCAGCGTTGCCTTGGGTTATGGCTACACCTTC. This encodes CSVALGYGYTF. Supplemented by reference TRBV29-1 and TRBJ1-2, the full variable domain reads SAVISQKPSRDICQRGTSLTIQCQVDSQVTMMFWYRQQPGQSLTLIATANQGSEATYESGFVIDKFPISRPNLTFSTLTVSNMSPEDSSIYLCSVALGYGYTFGSGTRLTVV.

The chain recombines TRBV2 with TRBJ2-1, with a possible D match to TRBD2 (6 bases). V was cut by 0 bases and J by 8 bases, with 11 bases left in between. There are 14 residues in the CDR3. CDR1 is SNHLY and CDR2 is FYNNEI in the germline V gene. The CDR3 here is CASSEARAGHEQFF. The CDR3 nucleotides read TGTGCCAGCAGTGAAGCGCGGGCGGGGCATGAGCAGTTCTTC.

J is TRBJ1-2 and V is TRBV6-5; TRBD1 matches at 9 bases. V gave up 0 bases and J gave up 4 bases; unmatched junction bases: 6. The CDR3 length is 16 residues. Germline CDR1 is MNHEY and CDR2 is SVGAGI. The CDR3 region is CASSYSGGTGFYGYTF. In DNA form, the CDR3 reads TGTGCCAGCAGTTACTCGGGAGGGACAGGGTTCTATGGCTACACCTTC.

The gene calls are TRBV19 and TRBJ2-1; no definite D call. Between the trimmed V and J ends, which lost 3 bases and 8 bases, there was a span of 14 bases. The CDR3 has 14 amino acids. Germline-derived CDR1 and CDR2 are LNHDA and SQIVND (reference sequence). The CDR3 DNA reads TGTGCCAGTAGTATGGGCAGGCGGTGGGATGAGCAGTTCTTC. Translating it yields CASSMGRRWDEQFF.

This rearrangement joins TRBV6-1 to TRBJ2-7; a possible D gene is TRBD1 (6 bases). Trimming removed 5 bases from V and 2 bases from J, with 10 bases in between. CDR1 MNHNS and CDR2 SASEGT come from the germline V gene. This CDR3 contains 13 residues. Here the CDR3 reads CASSQQGTYEQYV. The CDR3 coding sequence is TGTGCCAGCAGTCAACAGGGAACCTACGAGCAGTACGTC.

V gene TRBV5-1 combines with J gene TRBJ1-2, with 8 bases aligning to TRBD1. CDR1 is SGHRS, CDR2 YFSETQ, per germline. The V gene end was trimmed by 2 bases and the J gene end by 5 bases; junction bases not matched to a gene: 5. The CDR3 runs to 14 residues. CDR3 protein: CASSFRGQAYGYTF. For the CDR3, the DNA is TGCGCCAGCAGCTTCAGGGGACAGGCATATGGCTACACCTTC.

Ten or more counts support this clonotype. The chain carries TRBV6-6 and TRBJ1-1; 7 positions agree with TRBD1. V lost 10 bases to trimming and J lost 1 base; unmatched junction nucleotides: 6. CDR3 length: 13 residues. The germline gives CDR1 MNHNY, CDR2 SVGAGI (reference sequence). CDR3 protein: CATRGVENTEAFF. The DNA of the CDR3 is TGTGCCACCAGGGGGGTGGAGAACACTGAAGCTTTCTTT.

The V and J genes are TRBV12-3 or TRBV12-4 and TRBJ1-6; 9 positions agree with TRBD1. The trim removed 8 bases at V and 7 bases at J, leaving 6 bases unmatched. The CDR3 extends over 14 amino acids. The chain's CDR3 is CASCPGQGNSPLHF. The CDR3 DNA reads TGTGCCAGCTGTCCCGGACAGGGGAATTCACCCCTCCACTTT.

This clonotype has a count of ten or more. V gene TRBV6-2 or TRBV6-3 combines with J gene TRBJ2-1; possible D gene TRBD2, 5 bases. Germline CDR1 reads MNHEY; CDR2 reads SVGEGT. V was shortened by 0 bases and J by 6 bases, with 9 bases between the two germline ends. There are 14 residues in the CDR3. The CDR3 is CASSYSRTGNEQFF. The DNA for the CDR3 is TGTGCCAGCAGTTACTCGAGGACTGGCAATGAGCAGTTCTTC.

At least ten counts were recorded for this clonotype. The V gene is TRBV5-6, the J gene TRBJ2-7; either TRBD1 or TRBD2 may supply D (5 bases each). V dropped 3 bases and J dropped 5 bases, with 15 bases sitting between them. Looked up from germline, CDR1 is SGHDT and CDR2 is YYEEEE. The CDR3 is 14 residues long. The CDR3 bases are TGTGCCAGCAGCTCTCTTCAGGGAGTAGACGAGCAGTACGTC. Protein product: CASSSLQGVDEQYV.

CDR3 residues: CSVLPGLAGGPYNEQFF. Written as DNA, the CDR3 is TGCAGCGTTCTACCGGGACTAGCGGGGGGCCCCTACAATGAGCAGTTCTTC. This rearrangement joins TRBV29-1 to TRBJ2-1; 15 bases agree with TRBD2. Germline lookup yields CDR1 SQVTM and CDR2 ANQGSEA. With V trimmed by 5 bases and J by 2 bases, 7 bases remained unmatched. This CDR3 comprises 17 residues.

This clonotype has at least ten counts. The chain is built from TRBV4-2 and TRBJ2-1, with 10 bases identical to TRBD2. The CDR3 runs 15 residues. CDR1 and CDR2 (germline): LGHNA, YNFKEQ. V lost 1 base and J lost 10; bases outside the gene matches: 7. The CDR3 bases are TGTGCCAGCAGCCAAGGGACTAGCGGCAGCTTGGAGCAGTTCTTC. Protein product: CASSQGTSGSLEQFF.

This clonotype has more than one count but fewer than ten. CDR3 coding DNA: TGCGCCAGCAGCCAGAACCCCGGGACAGGGGTGAACACCGGGGAGCTGTTTTTT. This codes for CASSQNPGTGVNTGELFF. This sequence joins TRBV5-1 and TRBJ2-2, with TRBD1 matching 10 bases. The trim removed 4 bases at V and 1 base at J, leaving 10 bases unmatched. Germline V gene lookup returns CDR1 SGHRS and CDR2 YFSETQ. CDR3 length: 18 residues.

In this sample, this clonotype turned up a few times. The genes are TRBV28 and TRBJ2-1; 7 bases are a match to TRBD2. The CDR3 has 15 amino acids. J was trimmed by 1 base and V by 7 bases; bases with no gene match: 7. Germline V CDR1 and CDR2: MDHEN, SYDVKM. The CDR3 DNA sequence: TGTGCCAGCACCCCAACCGGGGGGTCCTACAATGAGCAGTTCTTC. This sequence encodes CASTPTGGSYNEQFF.